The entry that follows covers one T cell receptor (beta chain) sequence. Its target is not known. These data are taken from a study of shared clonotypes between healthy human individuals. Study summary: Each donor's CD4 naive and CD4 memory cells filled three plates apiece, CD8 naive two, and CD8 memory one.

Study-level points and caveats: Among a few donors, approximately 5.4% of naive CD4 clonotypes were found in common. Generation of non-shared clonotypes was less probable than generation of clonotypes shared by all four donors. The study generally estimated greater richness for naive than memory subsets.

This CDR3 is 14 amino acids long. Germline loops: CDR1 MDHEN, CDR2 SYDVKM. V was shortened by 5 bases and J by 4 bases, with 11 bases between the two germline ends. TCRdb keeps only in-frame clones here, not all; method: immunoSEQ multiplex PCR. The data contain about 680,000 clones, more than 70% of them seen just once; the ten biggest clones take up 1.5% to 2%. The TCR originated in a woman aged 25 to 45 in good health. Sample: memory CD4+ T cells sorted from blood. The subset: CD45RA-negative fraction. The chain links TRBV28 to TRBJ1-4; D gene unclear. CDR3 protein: CASSTHRVNEKLFF. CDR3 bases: TGTGCCAGCAGTACTCACCGTGTTAATGAAAAACTGTTTTTT.